Listed below are T cell receptor beta chains from one sample, sequenced in a study of shared clonotypes between healthy human individuals. The repertoire was sequenced with immunoSEQ multiplex PCR; TCRdb's copy has only in-frame clones and lacks some. The table lists over a million clones, roughly 95% of them singletons. The material sequenced was naive CD4+ T cells sorted from blood. These receptors came from a young man in good health. Both conserved end residues are part of each CDR3. D genes are given only for firm matches. Clone size is given for some rows only: seen once, a few or many times, or a class if the clone is expanded.

V: TRBV10-1; size: NA; D: NA; J: TRBJ1-1; DNA: TGCGCCAGCAGTCAACCAGGGTCCACTGAAGCTTTCTTT; CDR3: CASSQPGSTEAFF
V: TRBV5-1; size: NA; D: NA; J: TRBJ1-3; DNA: TGCGCCAGCAGCGAGGGATCCGGAAACACCATATATTTT; CDR3: CASSEGSGNTIYF
V: TRBV6-1; size: NA; D: NA; J: TRBJ2-6; DNA: TGTGCCAGCAGTGAAGTAGCAACCTCTGGGGCCAACGTCCTGACTTTC; CDR3: CASSEVATSGANVLTF
V: TRBV6-5; size: NA; D: NA; J: TRBJ2-7; DNA: TGTGCCAGCAGTCGAATGATCGGTTGGCACGAGCAGTACTTC; CDR3: CASSRMIGWHEQYF
V: TRBV5-1; size: once; D: TRBD1; J: TRBJ2-2; DNA: TGCGCCAGCAGCTTGTCTCCCCCGACCGACAGGGGTGGAACCGGGGAGCTGTTTTTT; CDR3: CASSLSPPTDRGGTGELFF
V: TRBV5-4; size: NA; D: NA; J: TRBJ2-5; DNA: TGTGCCAGCAGCTTACGACGGAACCAAGAGACCCAGTACTTC; CDR3: CASSLRRNQETQYF
V: TRBV5-1; size: NA; D: TRBD1; J: TRBJ1-2; DNA: TGCGCCAGCAGCCTTCGACAGGGTAATTCCTATGGCTACACCTTC; CDR3: CASSLRQGNSYGYTF
V: TRBV10-2; size: NA; D: TRBD2; J: TRBJ2-5; DNA: TGCGCCAGCAGTGAGCCGACTAGCGAAGAGACCCAGTACTTC; CDR3: CASSEPTSEETQYF
V: TRBV10-1; size: once; D: TRBD2; J: TRBJ2-3; DNA: TGCGCCAGCGGTGGAGCGGGAGGAGGTACAGATACGCAGTATTTT; CDR3: CASGGAGGGTDTQYF
V: TRBV18; size: NA; D: TRBD1; J: TRBJ2-1; DNA: TGTGCCAGCTCACCTCTCGACAGGGCCAATGAGCAGTTCTTC; CDR3: CASSPLDRANEQFF
V: TRBV18; size: NA; D: TRBD1; J: TRBJ2-1; DNA: TGTGCCAGCTCACCTTTATGGACAGGGGGCGACTTCCCCGGGAGGGCCAGGAATGAGCAGTTCTTC; CDR3: CASSPLWTGGDFPGRARNEQFF
V: TRBV5-5; size: NA; D: TRBD2; J: TRBJ2-1; DNA: TGTGCCAGCAGCCCTCTAGCGGGAGGCTCCTACAATGAGCAGTTCTTC; CDR3: CASSPLAGGSYNEQFF
V: TRBV19; size: NA; D: TRBD2; J: TRBJ2-1; DNA: TGTGCCAGTAGTGATGGAGCGGGAGGTTACAATGAGCAGTTCTTC; CDR3: CASSDGAGGYNEQFF
V: TRBV30; size: NA; D: TRBD2; J: TRBJ2-1; DNA: TGTGCCCACTCCAGCGGGAGTTATAGGTACAATGAGCAGTTCTTC; CDR3: CAHSSGSYRYNEQFF
V: TRBV21-1; size: NA; D: NA; J: TRBJ1-2; DNA: TGTGCCAGCAGCAAAGGATGGGGGGTGACTAACTATGGCTACACCTTC; CDR3: CASSKGWGVTNYGYTF
V: TRBV2; size: NA; D: NA; J: TRBJ1-2; DNA: TGTGCCAGCAGTGAAAACGCAGTAAGGATGCATGGCTACACCTTC; CDR3: CASSENAVRMHGYTF
V: TRBV11-1; size: NA; D: TRBD1; J: TRBJ2-7; DNA: TGTGCCAGCAGATCGACGGGACAGGGATCCTACGAGCAGTACTTC; CDR3: CASRSTGQGSYEQYF
V: TRBV18; size: NA; D: NA; J: TRBJ2-1; DNA: TGTGCCAGCTCAGAGGACAGCCTCACCCCTTACAATGAGCAGTTCTTC; CDR3: CASSEDSLTPYNEQFF
V: TRBV7-2; size: once; D: NA; J: TRBJ2-2; DNA: TGTGCCAGCAGCTTGCAGGGATGGTTCACCGGGGAGCTGTTTTTT; CDR3: CASSLQGWFTGELFF
V: TRBV9; size: NA; D: NA; J: TRBJ2-7; DNA: TGTGCCAGCAGCGTAGGGGACCCTCGGGCCGAGCAGTACTTC; CDR3: CASSVGDPRAEQYF
V: TRBV4-3; size: NA; D: TRBD2; J: TRBJ2-1; DNA: TGCGCCAGCAGCCATCTCAAGGGGGTGACTAGCGGGAGTCCCCATGAGCAGTTCTTC; CDR3: CASSHLKGVTSGSPHEQFF
V: TRBV19; size: once; D: NA; J: TRBJ1-2; DNA: TGTGCCAGTAGTTTATTGAGTAACTATGGCTACACCTTC; CDR3: CASSLLSNYGYTF